These T cell receptor beta chains were read from a single sample in a study of graft-versus-host responses after intestinal transplantation. Measured with immunoSEQ multiplex PCR; TCRdb has only the in-frame clones, and not every one. The data show about 130,000 clones, with about nine tenths seen just once and approximately 0.2% held by the top ten. Antigens for these TCRs are unknown. The starting material was unstimulated CD4+ T cells sorted from spleen or lymph node cells, obtained before intestinal transplant. The origin of the receptors is a human donor who received an intestinal transplant. CDR3s include the opening cysteine and the closing phenylalanine or tryptophan. Fields, in order: V gene, D gene, J gene, clone size, CDR3 DNA, CDR3 protein. The D gene is left open where the match is weak. Part of the rows lack a size; the others show once, few, many or a class for expanded clones.

>TRBV18|-|TRBJ1-6|-
TGTGCCAGCTCACTCCGGGACACCACGGATAATTCACCCCTCCACTTT
CASSLRDTTDNSPLHF
>TRBV5-6|-|TRBJ2-5|-
TGTGCCAGCAGCTTGGGGGGACTAGAGACCCAGTACTTC
CASSLGGLETQYF
>TRBV9|TRBD1|TRBJ2-7|-
TGTGCCAGCAGCGTAGATGATGACAGGGGGGACTACGAGCAGTACTTC
CASSVDDDRGDYEQYF
>TRBV28|-|TRBJ2-5|-
TGTGCCAGCAGTCCACCCGTTAATTATGAGACCCAGTACTTC
CASSPPVNYETQYF
>TRBV11-2|-|TRBJ2-2|-
TGTGCCAGCAGCTTAGTAACAGGGAACACCGGGGAGCTGTTTTTT
CASSLVTGNTGELFF
>TRBV5-1|-|TRBJ2-2|-
TGCGCCAGCAGCTTGGTTCGGGGCGCGAATTCCGGGGAGCTGTTTTTT
CASSLVRGANSGELFF
>TRBV11-3|TRBD1|TRBJ2-5|once
TGTGCCAGCAGCTCTCGACAGGGGGCTGGGGAAGAGACCCAGTACTTC
CASSSRQGAGEETQYF
>TRBV7-9|-|TRBJ2-1|-
TGTGCCAGCAGCTTAGGACGGACCCCCTACAATGAGCAGTTCTTC
CASSLGRTPYNEQFF
>TRBV7-2|TRBD1|TRBJ1-2|once
TGTGCCAGCAGCTTCCATATGACAGGGGGCAGTGGCTACACCTTC
CASSFHMTGGSGYTF
>TRBV6-1|-|TRBJ2-1|few
TGTGCCAGCAGTGAACTCCTTGGGGTTGGGGAGCAGTTCTTC
CASSELLGVGEQFF
>TRBV11-1|TRBD1|TRBJ1-4|-
TGTGCCAGCAGCCCAGGGGGCTTAGGAGAAAAACTGTTTTTT
CASSPGGLGEKLFF
>TRBV28|-|TRBJ1-4|-
TGTGCCAGCACCCTAAGGGCCAGGACTAATGAAAAACTGTTTTTT
CASTLRARTNEKLFF
>TRBV19|-|TRBJ2-3|-
TGTGCCACCAACAGGGTTCCAAGCACAGATACGCAGTATTTT
CATNRVPSTDTQYF
>TRBV7-2|-|TRBJ2-7|-
TGTGCCAGCAGCTTAGTCTACGAGCAGTACTTC
CASSLVYEQYF
>TRBV2|-|TRBJ1-6|-
TGTGCCAGCAGTGAAGTGAGGGGGGGAAATTCACCCCTCCACTTT
CASSEVRGGNSPLHF
>TRBV19|-|TRBJ1-2|-
TGTGCCAGTAGACCTGGGGAACCCTATGGCTACACCTTC
CASRPGEPYGYTF